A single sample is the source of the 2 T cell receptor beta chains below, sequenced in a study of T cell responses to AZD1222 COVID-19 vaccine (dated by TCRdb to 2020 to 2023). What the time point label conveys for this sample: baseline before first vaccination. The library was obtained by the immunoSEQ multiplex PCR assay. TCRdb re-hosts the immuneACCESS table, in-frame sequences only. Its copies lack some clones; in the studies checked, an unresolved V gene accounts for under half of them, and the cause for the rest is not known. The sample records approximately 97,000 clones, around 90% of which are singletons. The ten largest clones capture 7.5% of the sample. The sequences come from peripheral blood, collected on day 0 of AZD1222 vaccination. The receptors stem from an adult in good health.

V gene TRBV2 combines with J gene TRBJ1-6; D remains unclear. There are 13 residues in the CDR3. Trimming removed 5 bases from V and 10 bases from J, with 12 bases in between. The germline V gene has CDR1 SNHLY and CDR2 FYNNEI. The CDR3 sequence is CASSSRSRSPLHF. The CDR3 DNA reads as TGTGCCAGCAGTTCCAGATCGCGGTCACCCCTCCACTTT.

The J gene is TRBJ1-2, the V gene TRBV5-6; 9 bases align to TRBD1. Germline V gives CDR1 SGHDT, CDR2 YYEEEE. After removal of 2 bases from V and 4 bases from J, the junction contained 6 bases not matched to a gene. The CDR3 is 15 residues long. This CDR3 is CASSLYRGPGYGYTF. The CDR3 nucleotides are TGTGCCAGCAGCTTATACAGGGGGCCGGGCTATGGCTACACCTTC.